This section outlines one T cell receptor beta chain sequence together with its context. The sample originates from a study of T cell responses to AZD1222 COVID-19 vaccine. Sequencing used immunoSEQ multiplex PCR; TCRdb keeps in-frame clones, though not all of them. The data contain roughly 180,000 clones, approximately 92% of them singletons. The TCR sequence derives from an adult who received the MenACWY meningococcal vaccine as a control. Sample: peripheral blood, taken 28 days after the second dose of the MenACWY control vaccine.

The CDR3 bases are TGTGCCAGCAACCAACGCGGACAGCCGTATAGCAATCAGCCCCAGCATTTT. Residues: CASNQRGQPYSNQPQHF. The chain employs TRBV6-4 and TRBJ1-5, with D possibly TRBD1 on 6 matching bases. CDR1 and CDR2 from the germline V gene are MRHNA and SNTAGT. The CDR3 totals 17 residues. V gave up 7 bases and J gave up 0 bases, with 19 bases separating them.